The T cell receptor beta chain under discussion was sequenced for a study of cytomegalovirus exposure and HLA in healthy donors. Study context: An earlier analysis identified 117 million unique TCR beta sequences in approximately 170 million T cells.

CDR3 length: 17 amino acids. Trimming at V came to 0 bases and at J to 4 bases, leaving 10 bases not matched to a gene. Germline CDR1 is LNHNV and CDR2 is YYDKDF (reference sequence). Note on this clone: No antigen is known for it.

Points from the study as a whole: As a later analysis showed, a missense DCLRE1C variant was linked to trimming of TCR beta V- and J-genes.

The PCR ran on 60 Vbeta and 13 Jbeta primers. Assay used: immunoSEQ multiplex PCR; TCRdb lists only in-frame clones, some missing. The sample lists 160,000 or so clones, approximately 80% occurring once. Sequencing input: PBMCs. This receptor was identified in a man between 45 and 60 years old in good health and CMV-seropositive. The V gene is TRBV15, the J gene TRBJ1-2, with 8 bases lining up with TRBD1. The CDR3 nucleotides read TGTGCCACCAGCAGAGATTATCAGGGGGCAGATGGCTATGGCTACACCTTC. It specifies CATSRDYQGADGYGYTF.